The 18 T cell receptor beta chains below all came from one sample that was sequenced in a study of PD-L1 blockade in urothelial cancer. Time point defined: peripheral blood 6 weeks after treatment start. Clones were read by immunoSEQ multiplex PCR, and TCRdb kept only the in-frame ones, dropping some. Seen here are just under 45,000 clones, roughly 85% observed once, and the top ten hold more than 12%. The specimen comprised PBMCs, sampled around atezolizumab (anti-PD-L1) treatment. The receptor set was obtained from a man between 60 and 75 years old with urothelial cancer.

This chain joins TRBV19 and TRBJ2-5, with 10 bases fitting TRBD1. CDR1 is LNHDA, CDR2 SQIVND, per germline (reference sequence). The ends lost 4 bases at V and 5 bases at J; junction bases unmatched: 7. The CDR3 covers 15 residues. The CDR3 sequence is CASSKPGQGSETQYF. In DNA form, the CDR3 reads TGTGCCAGTAGTAAACCGGGACAGGGGTCGGAGACCCAGTACTTC.

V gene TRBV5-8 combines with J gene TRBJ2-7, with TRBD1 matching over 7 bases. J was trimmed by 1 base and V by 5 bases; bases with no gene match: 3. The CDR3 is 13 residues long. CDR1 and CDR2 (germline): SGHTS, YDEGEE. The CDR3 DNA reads TGTGCCAGCAGACAGGGGAGTTCCTACGAGCAGTACTTC. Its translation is CASRQGSSYEQYF.

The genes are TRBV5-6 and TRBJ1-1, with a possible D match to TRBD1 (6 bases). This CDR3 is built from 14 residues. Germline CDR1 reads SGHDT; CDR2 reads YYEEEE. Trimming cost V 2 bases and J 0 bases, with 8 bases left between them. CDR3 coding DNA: TGTGCCAGCAGCTTCGGACAGATGAACACTGAAGCTTTCTTT. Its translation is CASSFGQMNTEAFF.

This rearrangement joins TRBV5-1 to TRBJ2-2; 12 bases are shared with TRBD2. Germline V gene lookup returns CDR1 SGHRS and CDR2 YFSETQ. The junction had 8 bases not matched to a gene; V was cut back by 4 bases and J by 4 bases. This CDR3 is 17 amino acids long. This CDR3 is CASSLGTSGFATGELFF. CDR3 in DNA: TGCGCCAGCAGCCTCGGGACTAGCGGGTTCGCCACCGGGGAGCTGTTTTTT.

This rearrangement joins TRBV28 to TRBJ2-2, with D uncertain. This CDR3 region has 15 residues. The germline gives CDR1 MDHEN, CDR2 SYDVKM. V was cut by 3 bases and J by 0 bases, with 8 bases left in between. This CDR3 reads CASSLSFANTGELFF. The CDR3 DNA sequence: TGTGCCAGCAGTTTGAGCTTCGCGAACACCGGGGAGCTGTTTTTT.

CDR3 sequence reads: CASSSHRFNEQFF. The CDR3 nucleotides read TGTGCCAGCAGCTCCCACAGGTTCAATGAGCAGTTCTTC. This chain links TRBV5-4 with TRBJ2-1; maybe TRBD1 (5 bases). Germline V gene data show CDR1 as SGHNT and CDR2 as YYREEE (reference sequence). V was clipped by 3 bases and J by 6 bases, with 10 bases between them. This CDR3 comprises 13 residues. The full variable domain, completed using reference TRBV5-4 and TRBJ2-1, is ETGVTQSPTHLIKTRGQQVTLRCSSQSGHNTVSWYQQALGQGPQFIFQYYREEENGRGNFPPRFSGLQFPNYSSELNVNALELDDSALYLCASSSHRFNEQFFGPGTRLTVL.

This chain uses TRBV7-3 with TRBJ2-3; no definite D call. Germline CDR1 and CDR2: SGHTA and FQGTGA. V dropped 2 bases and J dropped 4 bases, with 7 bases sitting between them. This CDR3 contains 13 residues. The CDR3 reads CASSLSPSDTQYF. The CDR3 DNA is TGTGCCAGCAGCTTATCTCCCTCAGATACGCAGTATTTT.

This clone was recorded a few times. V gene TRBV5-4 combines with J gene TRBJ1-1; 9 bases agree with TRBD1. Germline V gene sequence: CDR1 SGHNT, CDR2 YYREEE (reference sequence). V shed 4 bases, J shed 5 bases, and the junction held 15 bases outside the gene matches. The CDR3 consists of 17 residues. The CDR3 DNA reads TGTGCCAGCAGCCAAGGGACAGGGCCGCCAGGGGGTACTGAAGCTTTCTTT. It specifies CASSQGTGPPGGTEAFF.

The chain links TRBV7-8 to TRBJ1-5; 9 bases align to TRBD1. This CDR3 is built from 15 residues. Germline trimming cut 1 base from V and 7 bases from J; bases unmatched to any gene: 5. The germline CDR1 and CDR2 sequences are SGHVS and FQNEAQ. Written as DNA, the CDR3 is TGTGCCAGCAGCTTAGGACCGGGACAGGGACAGCCCCAGCATTTT. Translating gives CASSLGPGQGQPQHF.

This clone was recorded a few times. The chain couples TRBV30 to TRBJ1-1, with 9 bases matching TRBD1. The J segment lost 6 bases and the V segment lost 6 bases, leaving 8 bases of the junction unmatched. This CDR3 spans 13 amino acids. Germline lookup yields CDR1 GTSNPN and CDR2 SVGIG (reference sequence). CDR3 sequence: CACTGTGFPEAFF. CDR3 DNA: TGTGCCTGTACCGGGACAGGGTTCCCTGAAGCTTTCTTT. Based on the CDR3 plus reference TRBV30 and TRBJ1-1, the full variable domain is SQTIHQWPATLVQPVGSPLSLECTVEGTSNPNLYWYRQAAGRGLQLLFYSVGIGQISSEVPQNLSASRPQDRQFILSSKKLLLSDSGFYLCACTGTGFPEAFFGQGTRLTVV.

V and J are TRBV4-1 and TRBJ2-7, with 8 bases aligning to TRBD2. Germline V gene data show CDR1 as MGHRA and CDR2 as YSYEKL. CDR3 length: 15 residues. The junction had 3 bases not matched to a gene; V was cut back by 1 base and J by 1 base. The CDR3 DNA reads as TGCGCCAGCAGCCAAGCGGGGGGGGAATCCTACGAGCAGTACTTC. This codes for CASSQAGGESYEQYF.

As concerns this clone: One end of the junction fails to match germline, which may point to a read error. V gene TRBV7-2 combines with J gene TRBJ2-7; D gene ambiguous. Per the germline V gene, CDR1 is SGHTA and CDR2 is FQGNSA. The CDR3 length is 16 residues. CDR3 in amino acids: CASSLSVGFEDETISF. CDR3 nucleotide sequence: TGTGCCAGCAGCTTATCTGTCGGGTTCGAAGACGAAACCATCTCATTC.

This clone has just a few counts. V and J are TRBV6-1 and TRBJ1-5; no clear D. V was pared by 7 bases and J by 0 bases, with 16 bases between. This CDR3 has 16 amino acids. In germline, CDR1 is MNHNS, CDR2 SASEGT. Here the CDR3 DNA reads TGTGCCAGCACTGAGCGGCCCAATAATAGCAATCAGCCCCAGCATTTT. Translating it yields CASTERPNNSNQPQHF.

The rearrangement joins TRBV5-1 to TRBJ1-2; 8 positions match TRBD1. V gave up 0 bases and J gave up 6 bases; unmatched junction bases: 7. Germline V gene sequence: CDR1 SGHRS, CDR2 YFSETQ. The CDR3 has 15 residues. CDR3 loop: CASSLGQGYLDGYTF. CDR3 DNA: TGCGCCAGCAGCTTGGGACAGGGGTACCTCGATGGCTACACCTTC.

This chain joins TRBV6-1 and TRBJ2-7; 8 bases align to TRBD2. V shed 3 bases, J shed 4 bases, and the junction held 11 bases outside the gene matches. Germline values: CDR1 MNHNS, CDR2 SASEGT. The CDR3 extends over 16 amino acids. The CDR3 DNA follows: TGTGCCAGCAGTGATCAGAGTAGCGGGGAACCTTACGAGCAGTACTTC. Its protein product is CASSDQSSGEPYEQYF.

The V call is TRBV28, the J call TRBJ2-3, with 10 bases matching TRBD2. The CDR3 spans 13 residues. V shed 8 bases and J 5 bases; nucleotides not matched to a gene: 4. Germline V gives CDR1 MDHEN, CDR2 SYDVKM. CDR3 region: CASERGGQDTQYF. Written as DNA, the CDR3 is TGTGCCAGCGAGCGGGGGGGCCAAGATACGCAGTATTTT. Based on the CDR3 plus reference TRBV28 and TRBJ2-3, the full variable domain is DVKVTQSSRYLVKRTGEKVFLECVQDMDHENMFWYRQDPGLGLRLIYFSYDVKMKEKGDIPEGYSVSREKKERFSLILESASTNQTSMYLCASERGGQDTQYFGPGTRLTVL.

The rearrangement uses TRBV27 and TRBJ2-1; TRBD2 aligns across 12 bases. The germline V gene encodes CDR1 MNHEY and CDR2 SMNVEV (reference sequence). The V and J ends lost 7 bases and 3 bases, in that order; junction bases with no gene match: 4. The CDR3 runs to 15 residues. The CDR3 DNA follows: TGTGCCAGCAAACCGGGACTAGCGGGCTACAATGAGCAGTTCTTC. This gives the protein CASKPGLAGYNEQFF.

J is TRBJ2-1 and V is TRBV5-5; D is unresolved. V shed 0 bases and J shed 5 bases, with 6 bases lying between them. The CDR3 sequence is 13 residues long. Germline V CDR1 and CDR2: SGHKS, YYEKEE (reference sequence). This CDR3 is CASSLGADNEQFF. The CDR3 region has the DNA TGTGCCAGCAGCTTGGGGGCCGACAATGAGCAGTTCTTC.